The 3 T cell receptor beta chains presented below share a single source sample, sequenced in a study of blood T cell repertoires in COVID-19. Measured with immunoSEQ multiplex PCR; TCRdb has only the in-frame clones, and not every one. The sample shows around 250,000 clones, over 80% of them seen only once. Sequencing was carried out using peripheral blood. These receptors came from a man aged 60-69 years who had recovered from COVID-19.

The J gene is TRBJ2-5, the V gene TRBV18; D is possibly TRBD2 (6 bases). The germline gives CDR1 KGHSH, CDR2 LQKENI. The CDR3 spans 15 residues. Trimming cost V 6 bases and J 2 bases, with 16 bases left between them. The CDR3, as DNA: TGTGCCAGCTCCCCCGCCCTAGCGAGTCAAGAGACCCAGTACTTC. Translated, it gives CASSPALASQETQYF.

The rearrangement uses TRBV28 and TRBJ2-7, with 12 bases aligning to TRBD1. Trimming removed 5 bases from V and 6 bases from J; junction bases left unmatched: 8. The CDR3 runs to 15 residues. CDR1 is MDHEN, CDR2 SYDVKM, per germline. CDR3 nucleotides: TGTGCCAGCAGTCTCATGGGACAGGGGGCTCCCGAGCAGTACTTC. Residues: CASSLMGQGAPEQYF. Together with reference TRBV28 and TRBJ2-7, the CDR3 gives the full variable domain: DVKVTQSSRYLVKRTGEKVFLECVQDMDHENMFWYRQDPGLGLRLIYFSYDVKMKEKGDIPEGYSVSREKKERFSLILESASTNQTSMYLCASSLMGQGAPEQYFGPGTRLTVT.

The CDR3 here is CASSLWTSGGNEQFF. The CDR3 DNA is TGTGCCAGTAGCCTATGGACTAGCGGGGGCAATGAGCAGTTCTTC. The chain recombines TRBV19 with TRBJ2-1; TRBD2 aligns across 13 bases. The V gene end was trimmed by 6 bases and the J gene end by 6 bases; junction bases not matched to a gene: 5. Germline CDR1 reads LNHDA; CDR2 reads SQIVND (reference sequence). CDR3 length equals 15 residues.